Each of the 30 T cell receptor beta chains below was sequenced from the same sample in a study of control samples from healthy donors and cancer patients. Clones were sequenced by immunoSEQ multiplex PCR, and TCRdb holds only the in-frame ones, with some missing. The sample comprises some 99,000 clones, approximately 90% of which are singletons, and roughly a sixth rests with the top ten. Sequenced sample: blood. These receptors were taken from a woman in her forties or fifties in good health.

The V call is TRBV7-9, the J call TRBJ2-3; D remains unclear. The CDR3 is 12 residues long. Trimming left V 1 base short and J 8 bases short, with 7 bases between. Germline V gives CDR1 SEHNR, CDR2 FQNEAQ (reference sequence). The CDR3: CASSLDVGTQYF. The CDR3 region has the DNA TGTGCCAGCAGCTTAGATGTGGGTACGCAGTATTTT.

The chain links TRBV3-1 (or the pseudogene TRBV3-2) to TRBJ2-5; D ambiguous. This CDR3 is built from 12 residues. V shed 0 bases and J shed 7 bases, with 6 bases lying between them. Germline values: CDR1 LGHDT, CDR2 YNNKEL (reference sequence). As DNA, the CDR3 is TGTGCCAGCAGCCAAGATCGGGTGACCCAGTACTTC. This sequence encodes CASSQDRVTQYF.

In its sample, this clone was seen once. CDR3 loop: CSVTSVGVLYGYTF. The CDR3 DNA reads as TGCAGCGTTACCTCAGTGGGGGTCCTCTATGGCTACACCTTC. The V gene is TRBV29-1, the J gene TRBJ1-2, with a weak D call TRBD1 (5 bases). Germline-derived CDR1 and CDR2 are SQVTM and ANQGSEA. The V and J ends lost 5 bases and 4 bases respectively, with 17 bases between them. There are 14 residues in the CDR3.

V gene TRBV18 combines with J gene TRBJ2-3; 7 bases align to TRBD2. This CDR3 is 14 amino acids long. CDR1 and CDR2 from the germline V gene are KGHSH and LQKENI. Trimming removed 6 bases from V and 5 bases from J; junction bases left unmatched: 8. The CDR3 region is CASSPRAGEDTQYF. CDR3 DNA sequence: TGTGCCAGCTCCCCCAGGGCGGGAGAAGATACGCAGTATTTT.

The chain links TRBV5-5 to TRBJ2-6; D is unclear. The CDR3 length is 15 residues. V lost 0 bases to trimming and J lost 0 bases, with 4 bases between them. In germline, CDR1 is SGHKS, CDR2 YYEKEE (reference sequence). CDR3 amino acids: CASSLADSGANVLTF. The CDR3 bases are TGTGCCAGCAGCTTGGCAGACTCTGGGGCCAACGTCCTGACTTTC.

The chain is built from TRBV7-2 and TRBJ2-3; D gene uncertain. CDR1 and CDR2 (germline): SGHTA, FQGNSA. The CDR3 extends over 12 amino acids. V dropped 5 bases and J dropped 6 bases, with 9 bases sitting between them. For the CDR3, the DNA is TGTGCCAGCAGCCCCTCCTTGGATACGCAGTATTTT. Translation gives CASSPSLDTQYF.

The chain employs TRBV6-1 and TRBJ1-1, with D possibly matching TRBD1 (6 bases). Trimming cost V 1 base and J 4 bases, with 10 bases left between them. The germline CDR1 and CDR2 sequences are MNHNS and SASEGT. The CDR3 sequence is 14 residues long. CDR3: CASSEDSRGTEAFF. As DNA, the CDR3 is TGTGCCAGCAGTGAAGATTCCAGGGGCACTGAAGCTTTCTTT.

The chain employs TRBV6-6 and TRBJ2-5, with D perhaps matching TRBD2 (5 bases). This CDR3 is built from 14 residues. Trimming stripped 0 bases from V and 5 bases from J, with 10 bases between. Looked up from germline, CDR1 is MNHNY and CDR2 is SVGAGI (reference sequence). Here the CDR3 reads CASSYSRAGETQYF. The CDR3 DNA follows: TGTGCCAGCAGTTACTCGAGGGCCGGGGAGACCCAGTACTTC.

The gene calls are TRBV18 and TRBJ2-3; TRBD1 might be the D (6 bases). The CDR3 is 13 amino acids. The germline V and J ends were trimmed by 5 bases and 3 bases, with 9 bases remaining between them. Germline V gene sequence: CDR1 KGHSH, CDR2 LQKENI. Written as DNA, the CDR3 is TGTGCCAGCTCAGACACAGGGACAGATACGCAGTATTTT. This translates into CASSDTGTDTQYF. Combining the CDR3 with reference TRBV18 and TRBJ2-3 gives the whole variable domain NAGVMQNPRHLVRRRGQEARLRCSPMKGHSHVYWYRQLPEEGLKFMVYLQKENIIDESGMPKERFSAEFPKEGPSILRIQQVVRGDSAAYFCASSDTGTDTQYFGPGTRLTVL.

The rearrangement links TRBV9 to TRBJ1-1; D call uncertain. The CDR3 is 16 residues long. From germline, CDR1 is SGDLS and CDR2 YYNGEE. V dropped 0 bases and J dropped 2 bases, with 14 bases sitting between them. CDR3 coding DNA: TGTGCCAGCAGCGTAGAGTCCCGTATTTACAACACTGAAGCTTTCTTT. It codes for CASSVESRIYNTEAFF.

This clone was recorded only once. The chain has TRBV7-7 and TRBJ2-5; 8 positions match TRBD2. Germline V CDR1 and CDR2: SSHAT, FNYEAQ (reference sequence). This CDR3 has 15 residues. V was clipped by 5 bases and J by 3 bases; unmatched bases: 8. DNA for the CDR3: TGTGCCAGCAGCCGAACCGGGACTAGGAAAGAGACCCAGTACTTC. Translation gives CASSRTGTRKETQYF. Full variable domain (remainder filled in from reference TRBV7-7 and TRBJ2-5): GAGVSQSPRYKVTKRGQDVTLRCDPISSHATLYWYQQALGQGPEFLTYFNYEAQPDKSGLPSDRFSAERPEGSISTLTIQRTEQRDSAMYRCASSRTGTRKETQYFGPGTRLLVL.

The V call is TRBV25-1, the J call TRBJ1-2; 7 bases map to TRBD1. The V segment lost 6 bases and the J segment 6 bases; nucleotides outside the gene matches: 7. The CDR3 loop spans 13 amino acids. Germline-derived CDR1 and CDR2 are MGHDK and SYGVNS. For the CDR3, the DNA is TGTGCCAGCAGCCTACAGGGGAGGCATGGCTACACCTTC. The encoded protein is CASSLQGRHGYTF.

The chain combines TRBV10-3 with TRBJ1-2; TRBD1 matches 7 bases. CDR1 and CDR2 (germline): ENHRY, SYGVKD. The CDR3 extends over 15 amino acids. V dropped 6 bases and J dropped 2; count of bases not matched to a gene: 9. CDR3 in amino acids: CAISRGKDGNYGYTF. The CDR3, as DNA: TGTGCCATCAGCAGGGGGAAAGACGGGAACTATGGCTACACCTTC.

The V call is TRBV6-2 or TRBV6-3, the J call TRBJ1-1; D is unresolved. The CDR3 is made up of 13 amino acids. V lost 2 bases to trimming and J lost 4 bases, with 8 bases between them. From germline, CDR1 is MNHEY and CDR2 SVGEGT. The CDR3 sequence is CASSYTYSTEAFF. DNA for the CDR3: TGTGCCAGCAGTTACACGTATTCCACTGAAGCTTTCTTT.

This clone was seen once. The V and J genes are TRBV5-5 and TRBJ1-1; D is unclear. The CDR3 is 14 residues long. The V gene's germline CDR1 is SGHKS and CDR2 YYEKEE (reference sequence). V was pared by 0 bases and J by 1 base, with 7 bases between. DNA for the CDR3: TGTGCCAGCAGCTTGGGGAGGAGGAACACTGAAGCTTTCTTT. This encodes CASSLGRRNTEAFF.

The CDR3 DNA reads as TGTGCCAGTAGTGCGATTCAGGGTGTCTTTGGCTACACCTTC. Translated: CASSAIQGVFGYTF. V gene TRBV19 combines with J gene TRBJ1-2, with D maybe TRBD1 (5 bases). The germline gives CDR1 LNHDA, CDR2 SQIVND (reference sequence). V was clipped by 5 bases and J by 7 bases, with 17 bases between them. This CDR3 region has 14 residues.

This clone appeared a single time. This chain joins TRBV4-1 and TRBJ2-7; the D is unclear. Germline CDR1 and CDR2: MGHRA and YSYEKL. The CDR3 extends over 12 amino acids. Trimming left V 1 base short and J 5 bases short, with 6 bases between. CDR3 nucleotides: TGCGCCAGCAGCCAAGCTGATAACGAGCAGTACTTC. It yields the protein CASSQADNEQYF.

The V gene is TRBV10-3, the J gene TRBJ2-4; no clear D. The CDR3 is made up of 17 amino acids. Germline V gene sequence: CDR1 ENHRY, CDR2 SYGVKD. V was pared by 4 bases and J by 0 bases, with 16 bases between. The CDR3 loop is CAISAVQRALAKNIQYF. The CDR3 nucleotides read TGTGCCATCAGTGCCGTTCAGAGAGCACTAGCCAAAAACATTCAGTACTTC.

This chain links TRBV7-9 with TRBJ2-7, with 7 bases aligning to TRBD2. Germline V lookup: CDR1 SEHNR, CDR2 FQNEAQ (reference sequence). The CDR3 is 14 amino acids. V was pared by 3 bases and J by 2 bases, with 4 bases of the junction left unmatched. CDR3 sequence (DNA): TGTGCCAGCAGCTTTCCAGCGGGGCCCTACGAGCAGTACTTC. Amino acid sequence: CASSFPAGPYEQYF.

The rearrangement joins TRBV6-5 to TRBJ1-1; tentatively, D is TRBD1 (5 bases). Trimming removed 1 base from V and 5 bases from J, with 17 bases in between. The CDR3 length is 16 residues. Germline V CDR1 and CDR2: MNHEY, SVGAGI. The CDR3 is CASSYLPPGDGTEAFF. The CDR3 nucleotides are TGTGCCAGCAGTTACTTGCCCCCGGGGGATGGGACTGAAGCTTTCTTT.

This clone was picked up many times. The chain links TRBV27 to TRBJ2-6; D remains ambiguous. Trimming took off 6 bases at V and 0 bases at J, with 12 bases between the two ends. The CDR3 spans 16 residues. The germline V gene encodes CDR1 MNHEY and CDR2 SMNVEV (reference sequence). CDR3 nucleotides: TGTGCCAGCAGCTTAGCCGGGTCCTCTGGGGCCAACGTCCTGACTTTC. Translated, it gives CASSLAGSSGANVLTF.

V is TRBV30 and J is TRBJ1-1, with a tentative D call TRBD1 (5 bases). This CDR3 has 12 amino acids. CDR1 and CDR2 (germline): GTSNPN, SVGIG (reference sequence). Trimming shortened V by 3 bases and J by 3 bases, and 8 bases separated the two germline ends. CDR3 amino acids: CAWRIGDTEAFF. The CDR3 region has the DNA TGTGCCTGGAGGATAGGGGACACTGAAGCTTTCTTT.

This clone is a singleton in its sample. The genes are TRBV3-1 (or the pseudogene TRBV3-2) and TRBJ2-3, with D perhaps matching TRBD2 (6 bases). Germline CDR1 LGHDT, CDR2 YNNKEL (reference sequence). This CDR3 has 13 residues. Trimming cost V 7 bases and J 7 bases, with 15 bases left between them. The CDR3 spells CASTPGGMNTQYF. CDR3 DNA: TGTGCCAGCACACCCGGGGGAATGAATACGCAGTATTTT.

V gene TRBV27 combines with J gene TRBJ2-3, with 8 nucleotides matching TRBD1. Losses at the gene ends were 3 bases for V and 4 bases for J; bases not matched to a gene: 6. CDR3 length: 15 residues. CDR1 is MNHEY, CDR2 SMNVEV, per germline (reference sequence). CDR3 nucleotide sequence: TGTGCCAGCAGTTTTCGACAGGGGATGGCAGATACGCAGTATTTT. Residues: CASSFRQGMADTQYF.

This sequence joins TRBV9 and TRBJ2-3, with D tentatively TRBD2 (6 bases). The CDR3 consists of 16 residues. Trimming shortened V by 3 bases and J by 4 bases, and 18 bases separated the two germline ends. Per germline, CDR1 SGDLS and CDR2 YYNGEE. The CDR3 DNA reads as TGTGCCAGCAGCGGAGAACGGGAGAGCCCCCCAGATACGCAGTATTTT. Protein: CASSGERESPPDTQYF.

This chain joins TRBV7-9 and TRBJ1-5; D is uncertain. From germline, CDR1 is SEHNR and CDR2 FQNEAQ (reference sequence). This CDR3 has 14 residues. Trimming left V 1 base short and J 2 bases short, with 6 bases between. CDR3 loop: CASSLGGRNQPQHF. The CDR3 DNA reads TGTGCCAGCAGCTTAGGGGGTCGCAATCAGCCCCAGCATTTT.

V is TRBV7-9 and J is TRBJ1-2; the D is unclear. With 0 bases removed from V and 8 bases from J, the gap between germline ends came to 13 bases. The CDR3 is made up of 14 amino acids. Germline V lookup: CDR1 SEHNR, CDR2 FQNEAQ (reference sequence). CDR3 bases: TGTGCCAGCAGCTTAGCGGCGGTAATGGAAGGCTACACCTTC. Translation: CASSLAAVMEGYTF.

This chain links TRBV4-3 with TRBJ2-1; TRBD2 agrees at 9 bases. Germline V gene lookup returns CDR1 LGHNA and CDR2 YSLEER. CDR3 size: 17 residues. V trimming: 4 bases; J trimming: 5 bases; junction bases outside the gene matches: 12. The chain's CDR3 is CASSPFPSEREDNEQFF. CDR3 nucleotides: TGCGCCAGCAGCCCTTTCCCCTCCGAGCGGGAGGACAATGAGCAGTTCTTC.

CDR3 residues: CASSPERGGMLEQYF. The CDR3 DNA is TGTGCCAGCAGCCCTGAGCGGGGGGGAATGCTCGAGCAGTACTTC. The rearrangement joins TRBV5-4 to TRBJ2-7; 10 bases fit TRBD2. Trimming took 4 bases from V and 6 from J; bases not matched to a gene: 10. The CDR3 is 15 amino acids. Per germline, CDR1 SGHNT and CDR2 YYREEE (reference sequence).

The rearrangement uses TRBV21-1 and TRBJ1-4; TRBD1 was called by the table and not checked on the DNA. TRBV21-1 is a listed pseudogene. There are 18 residues in the CDR3. CDR3 sequence reads: CASSKIPAPQAPLEKLFF. CDR3 DNA: TGTGCCAGCAGCAAAATCCCCGCCCCACAGGCCCCGTTGGAAAAACTGTTTTTT.